This T cell receptor beta chain is drawn from a study of long-term antiretroviral therapy in people with HIV. Comment on this clone: Its antigen is not known.

Findings and limits, study-wide: Compared with controls, HIV repertoires showed narrower CDR3 length ranges. Post-ART diversity increased but stayed below transplant donor controls.

It was version v3.0 of the immunoSEQ assay that was run at survey level. Generated by immunoSEQ multiplex PCR, the TCRdb table keeps only in-frame clones and is missing some. The sample includes roughly 28,000 clones, 85% to 90% of them seen just once. The sample in question was unsorted PBMCs, obtained 0.5 years after starting antiretroviral therapy. This TCR derives from a woman aged 18-30 years with HIV.

CDR3 sequence reads: CASSLEPVGGPDTQYF. The DNA for the CDR3 is TGCGCCAGCAGCTTGGAACCGGTAGGGGGTCCAGATACGCAGTATTTT. The rearrangement links TRBV5-1 to TRBJ2-3, with a tentative D call TRBD1 (6 bases). Trimming pared 0 bases from V and 4 bases from J, leaving 15 bases between. Germline CDR1 is SGHRS and CDR2 is YFSETQ. The CDR3 has 16 amino acids.